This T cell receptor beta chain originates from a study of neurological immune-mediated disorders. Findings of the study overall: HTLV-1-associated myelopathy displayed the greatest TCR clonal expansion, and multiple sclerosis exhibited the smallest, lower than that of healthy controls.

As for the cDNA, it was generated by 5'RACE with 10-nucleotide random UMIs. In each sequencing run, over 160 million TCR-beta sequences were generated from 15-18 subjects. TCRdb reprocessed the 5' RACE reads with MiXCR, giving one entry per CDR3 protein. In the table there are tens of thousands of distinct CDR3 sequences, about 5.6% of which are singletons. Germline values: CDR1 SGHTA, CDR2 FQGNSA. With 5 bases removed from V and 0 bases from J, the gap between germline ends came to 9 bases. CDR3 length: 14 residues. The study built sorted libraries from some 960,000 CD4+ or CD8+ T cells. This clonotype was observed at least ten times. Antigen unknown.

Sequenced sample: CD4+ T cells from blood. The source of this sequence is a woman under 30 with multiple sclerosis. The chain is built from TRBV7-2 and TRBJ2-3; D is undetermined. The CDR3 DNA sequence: TGTGCCAGCAGCCCATTCTCTAGCACAGATACGCAGTATTTT. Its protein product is CASSPFSSTDTQYF.